Each of the 28 T cell receptor beta chains below was sequenced from the same sample in a study of blood T cell repertoires in COVID-19. Only in-frame clones appear in the TCRdb table, and some are missing; sequencing was by immunoSEQ multiplex PCR. The repertoire includes around 140,000 clones, 80% to 90% of them detected once, and roughly 13% sits in the top ten. The sequencing sample was made of peripheral blood. Receptor source: a man between 18 and 35 years old with COVID-19, enrolled during active disease.

This sequence joins TRBV28 and TRBJ2-5; 7 bases match TRBD2. Germline-derived CDR1 and CDR2 are MDHEN and SYDVKM. Germline trimming cut 1 base from V and 5 bases from J; bases unmatched to any gene: 10. The CDR3 totals 16 residues. The CDR3 spells CASSLLGGTGSETQYF. The CDR3 coding sequence is TGTGCCAGCAGTTTATTGGGGGGGACCGGTAGTGAGACCCAGTACTTC.

V usage is TRBV20-1 and J usage is TRBJ2-5; the D is unclear. Trimming removed 3 bases from V and 3 bases from J, with 5 bases in between. Germline loops: CDR1 DFQATT, CDR2 SNEGSKA (reference sequence). The CDR3 spans 11 residues. The CDR3 DNA sequence: TGCAGTGCTAGTCTCGAAGAGACCCAGTACTTC. This translates into CSASLEETQYF.

The sample holds one count of this clone. The chain employs TRBV11-3 and TRBJ2-5, with a tentative D call TRBD1 (6 bases). Germline lookup yields CDR1 SGHNT and CDR2 YENEEA. V was trimmed by 5 bases and J by 3 bases, leaving 16 bases between them. CDR3 length: 15 residues. This chain's CDR3 is CASSLGLGQKETQYF. In DNA, the CDR3 is TGTGCCAGCAGCCTCGGCTTGGGACAAAAAGAGACCCAGTACTTC.

The chain employs TRBV10-3 and TRBJ1-2; D possibly corresponds to TRBD1 (5 bases). The CDR3 contains 11 residues. Deletions cut 7 bases from V and 2 bases from J, with 5 bases between. CDR1 is ENHRY, CDR2 SYGVKD, per germline. The CDR3 sequence is CAITGNYGYTF. The DNA for the CDR3 is TGTGCCATCACAGGGAACTATGGCTACACCTTC.

This clone has only one observation. The V and J genes are TRBV5-4 and TRBJ2-7; possibly TRBD1 for D (5 bases). Germline assignment: CDR1 SGHNT and CDR2 YYREEE (reference sequence). V dropped 0 bases and J dropped 3 bases, with 10 bases sitting between them. This CDR3 is built from 14 residues. This CDR3 is CASSLDPGLYEQYF. As DNA, the CDR3 is TGTGCCAGCAGCTTGGATCCAGGGCTCTACGAGCAGTACTTC.

The chain carries TRBV10-3 and TRBJ2-2; TRBD1 matches 7 bases. The V gene end was trimmed by 10 bases and the J gene end by 4 bases; junction bases not matched to a gene: 3. Germline assignment: CDR1 ENHRY and CDR2 SYGVKD. This CDR3 comprises 12 residues. CDR3: CATRTGTGELFF. CDR3 DNA sequence: TGTGCCACCCGGACAGGCACCGGGGAGCTGTTTTTT.

This clone was picked up one time. V gene TRBV9 combines with J gene TRBJ2-1; unclear D gene. This CDR3 is 15 amino acids long. Germline lookup yields CDR1 SGDLS and CDR2 YYNGEE. V was shortened by 0 bases and J by 2 bases, with 9 bases between the two germline ends. CDR3 sequence: CASSVGRVTYNEQFF. In nucleotides, the CDR3 is TGTGCCAGCAGCGTAGGTAGAGTTACCTACAATGAGCAGTTCTTC.

The chain recombines TRBV6-2 or TRBV6-3 with TRBJ2-5; TRBD2 matches 9 bases. This CDR3 region has 15 residues. Per the germline V gene, CDR1 is MNHEY and CDR2 is SVGEGT. J lost 2 bases, V lost 5 bases, and 6 bases had no gene match. The DNA for the CDR3 is TGTGCCAGCAGTCACAGGACTAGCGTACAAGAGACCCAGTACTTC. Protein sequence: CASSHRTSVQETQYF.

V gene TRBV18 combines with J gene TRBJ2-7, with TRBD2 matching over 8 bases. Germline V CDR1 and CDR2: KGHSH, LQKENI. After removal of 2 bases from V and 6 bases from J, the junction contained 3 bases not matched to a gene. CDR3 length: 13 residues. CDR3 nucleotides: TGTGCCAGCTCACCAGGTCTAGCGGGCGAGCAGTACTTC. It yields the protein CASSPGLAGEQYF.

V gene TRBV18 combines with J gene TRBJ2-5; the match to TRBD2 covers 10 bases. Germline V gene sequence: CDR1 KGHSH, CDR2 LQKENI. The CDR3 spans 15 residues. Trimming removed 2 bases from V and 9 bases from J; junction bases left unmatched: 9. Written as DNA, the CDR3 is TGTGCCAGCTCACCATGGACTAGCGGCGATGTGGCCCAGTACTTC. Protein product: CASSPWTSGDVAQYF.

This CDR3 reads CASSLTRLAGGPNTGELFF. The CDR3 bases are TGTGCCAGCAGCCTTACCCGACTAGCGGGAGGGCCCAACACCGGGGAGCTGTTTTTT. The J gene is TRBJ2-2, the V gene TRBV7-9; 14 nucleotides line up with TRBD2. The length of the CDR3 is 19 residues. Germline assignment: CDR1 SEHNR and CDR2 FQNEAQ (reference sequence). Unmatched junction bases numbered 10, after V lost 5 bases and J lost 2 bases.

The chain recombines TRBV10-1 with TRBJ1-1; tentative D call: TRBD1 (5 bases). The germline V gene encodes CDR1 WNHNN and CDR2 SYGVQD (reference sequence). This CDR3 has 13 residues. Trimming took 0 bases from V and 7 from J, leaving 9 bases between them. This CDR3 reads CASSESSGFEAFF. CDR3 coding DNA: TGCGCCAGCAGTGAGTCGTCAGGGTTTGAAGCTTTCTTT.

The chain combines TRBV9 with TRBJ2-3; D is perhaps TRBD1 (6 bases). The CDR3 spans 16 residues. The germline V gene has CDR1 SGDLS and CDR2 YYNGEE. With 3 bases removed from V and 0 bases from J, the gap between germline ends came to 14 bases. CDR3 in amino acids: CASSAEDSASTDTQYF. For the CDR3, the DNA is TGTGCCAGCAGCGCAGAGGACAGCGCTAGCACAGATACGCAGTATTTT.

This clone appeared a single time. The chain links TRBV4-3 to TRBJ2-1, with 10 bases lining up with TRBD2. CDR1 and CDR2 from the germline V gene are LGHNA and YSLEER. The CDR3 has 15 residues. V was clipped by 2 bases and J by 5 bases; unmatched bases: 3. The CDR3 nucleotides read TGCGCCAGCAGCCAAAGCGGGAGGGCGGACAATGAGCAGTTCTTC. Its protein product is CASSQSGRADNEQFF.

This clone has a handful of counts. This sequence joins TRBV27 and TRBJ2-7, with 7 bases lining up with TRBD2. Germline V gives CDR1 MNHEY, CDR2 SMNVEV (reference sequence). The CDR3 extends over 15 amino acids. V shed 5 bases, J shed 0 bases, and the junction held 7 bases outside the gene matches. CDR3 in DNA: TGTGCCAGCAGTCCTCTAGCGGAAATCTCCTACGAGCAGTACTTC. It yields the protein CASSPLAEISYEQYF.

V gene TRBV20-1 combines with J gene TRBJ2-5, with TRBD1 matching 8 bases. V shed 3 bases, J shed 7 bases, and the junction held 7 bases outside the gene matches. Germline CDR1 reads DFQATT; CDR2 reads SNEGSKA (reference sequence). The CDR3 is made up of 13 amino acids. CDR3 DNA: TGCAGTGCTAGTCGTCAGGGGGCTGGGACCCAGTACTTC. Its translation is CSASRQGAGTQYF.

The chain uses TRBV28 and TRBJ1-5; D ambiguous. Germline loops: CDR1 MDHEN, CDR2 SYDVKM. The CDR3 is 13 residues long. V was shortened by 5 bases and J by 0 bases, with 5 bases between the two germline ends. The CDR3, as DNA: TGTGCCAGCAGTCCGGGTAGCAATCAGCCCCAGCATTTT. It yields the protein CASSPGSNQPQHF.

The chain links TRBV30 to TRBJ1-6; D may be TRBD1 (5 bases). Germline V lookup: CDR1 GTSNPN, CDR2 SVGIG (reference sequence). The CDR3 is 15 residues long. V was clipped by 3 bases and J by 2 bases, with 11 bases between them. CDR3 in amino acids: CAWRTRQTYNSPLHF. CDR3 DNA: TGTGCCTGGAGAACACGACAGACCTATAATTCACCCCTCCACTTT.

The gene calls are TRBV5-6 and TRBJ1-3; a possible D gene is TRBD1 (6 bases). V dropped 3 bases and J dropped 0 bases, with 19 bases sitting between them. CDR1 is SGHDT, CDR2 YYEEEE, per germline. The CDR3 consists of 18 residues. CDR3 protein: CASSWGIQGSFSGNTIYF. The DNA for the CDR3 is TGTGCCAGCAGCTGGGGCATACAGGGATCTTTCTCTGGAAACACCATATATTTT. Based on the CDR3 plus reference TRBV5-6 and TRBJ1-3, the full variable domain is DAGVTQSPTHLIKTRGQQVTLRCSPKSGHDTVSWYQQALGQGPQFIFQYYEEEERQRGNFPDRFSGHQFPNYSSELNVNALLLGDSALYLCASSWGIQGSFSGNTIYFGEGSWLTVV.

The chain couples TRBV24-1 to TRBJ2-1; 7 bases map to TRBD1. The CDR3 contains 14 residues. With V trimmed by 4 bases and J by 1 base, 0 bases remained unmatched. Germline CDR1 reads KGHDR; CDR2 reads SFDVKD. The CDR3 DNA is TGTGCCACCAGTGAACAGGGGTCCTACAATGAGCAGTTCTTC. It specifies CATSEQGSYNEQFF.

The CDR3 nucleotides are TGTGCCAGCAGCTTAGGTGCGGGAGGAGCCGAGCAGTACTTC. Its protein product is CASSLGAGGAEQYF. This sequence joins TRBV11-2 and TRBJ2-7, with TRBD2 matching over 8 bases. Trimming at V came to 1 base and at J to 6 bases, leaving 5 bases not matched to a gene. The germline V gene encodes CDR1 SGHAT and CDR2 FQNNGV. The length of the CDR3 is 14 residues.

The V call is TRBV5-1, the J call TRBJ2-3; D unresolved. The germline CDR1 and CDR2 sequences are SGHRS and YFSETQ. V lost 0 bases to trimming and J lost 5 bases, with 4 bases between them. This CDR3 is built from 12 residues. The CDR3 region has the DNA TGCGCCAGCAGCTTGGCAGGAGATACGCAGTATTTT. Translating it yields CASSLAGDTQYF.

The count of this clone is one. The chain combines TRBV5-1 with TRBJ2-2; D unresolved. The CDR3 totals 17 residues. The germline V gene has CDR1 SGHRS and CDR2 YFSETQ. Trimming pared 0 bases from V and 0 bases from J, leaving 12 bases between. The CDR3 reads CASSLVSGRTNTGELFF. Written as DNA, the CDR3 is TGCGCCAGCAGCTTGGTGTCAGGCAGAACGAACACCGGGGAGCTGTTTTTT.

The V and J genes are TRBV13 and TRBJ2-7; TRBD1 matches 8 bases. The CDR3 covers 16 residues. CDR1 is PRHDT, CDR2 FYEKMQ, per germline (reference sequence). Losses at the gene ends were 4 bases for V and 2 bases for J; bases not matched to a gene: 10. CDR3 DNA: TGTGCCAGCAGCTCCAACAGGGGGGATCTCACCTACGAGCAGTACTTC. Translation gives CASSSNRGDLTYEQYF.

The chain recombines TRBV9 with TRBJ2-7; D might be TRBD1 (5 bases). The CDR3 has 13 residues. V was trimmed by 4 bases and J by 6 bases, leaving 14 bases between them. Germline V lookup: CDR1 SGDLS, CDR2 YYNGEE. The CDR3, as DNA: TGTGCCAGCAGCCCCCGGTTAAGGGGCGAGCAGTACTTC. Protein sequence: CASSPRLRGEQYF.

As to this clone: Other DNA sequences in this specimen translate into the identical CDR3. The chain links TRBV4-1 to TRBJ2-2; D unclear. The V end was cut by 0 bases, the J end by 8 bases, with 4 bases between. Germline-derived CDR1 and CDR2 are MGHRA and YSYEKL. There are 12 residues in the CDR3. CDR3 amino acids: CASSQDGGELFF. CDR3 DNA sequence: TGCGCCAGCAGCCAAGACGGGGGGGAGCTGTTTTTT.

The chain has TRBV14 and TRBJ2-7; the D is unclear. Germline CDR1 and CDR2: SGHDN and FVKESK. This CDR3 spans 13 amino acids. V lost 4 bases and J lost 3, with 10 bases in between. DNA for the CDR3: TGTGCCAGCAGCCCCATCGCGAACTACGAGCAGTACTTC. Translating gives CASSPIANYEQYF.

This chain connects TRBV5-8 to TRBJ2-2; TRBD2 might be the D (6 bases). Trimming left V 0 bases short and J 6 bases short, with 15 bases between. Germline V gene lookup returns CDR1 SGHTS and CDR2 YDEGEE. CDR3 length equals 16 residues. The CDR3: CASSLGTTSNSGELFF. Written as DNA, the CDR3 is TGTGCCAGCAGCTTGGGGACGACTAGTAATTCCGGGGAGCTGTTTTTT.